A selection of T cell receptor beta chains follows, all from one sample in a study of graft-versus-host responses after intestinal transplantation. Profiled with immunoSEQ multiplex PCR; TCRdb holds only in-frame clones, not every one. Of approximately 20,000 clones listed, around 78% are singletons. Sequencing used ileum tissue, obtained 12 days after intestinal transplant. The receptors were gathered from a human patient who received an intestinal transplant, so some T cells may come from the graft donor. CDR3s include the opening cysteine and the closing phenylalanine or tryptophan. The D gene is left open where the match is weak. Some rows mark clone size as missing; the rest say once, few, many or name a class of expanded clone.

cdr3_length,d_call,j_call,v_call,clone_size,cdr3_aa,cdr3_nt
14,.,TRBJ2-5,TRBV28,.,CASRTPGDPETQYF,TGTGCCAGCAGGACCCCTGGAGACCCAGAGACCCAGTACTTC
15,.,TRBJ2-3,TRBV11-2,.,CASSPLLSGTDTQYF,TGTGCCAGCAGCCCTTTGCTCTCGGGGACAGATACGCAGTATTTT
16,TRBD1,TRBJ2-3,TRBV6-4,.,CASSLDRGRGTDTQYF,TGTGCCAGCAGCCTCGACAGGGGTAGGGGCACAGATACGCAGTATTTT
13,TRBD2,TRBJ2-3,TRBV6-6,.,CASGAGGVDTQYF,TGTGCCAGCGGAGCGGGGGGGGTAGATACGCAGTATTTT
22,TRBD2,TRBJ2-4,TRBV28,.,CASSRVAGKMLAGGVTKNIQYF,TGTGCCAGCAGTCGGGTGGCGGGGAAGATGCTAGCGGGAGGGGTTACCAAAAACATTCAGTACTTC
16,TRBD1,TRBJ2-2,TRBV4-1,.,CAGSHGQGAHTGELFF,TGCGCCGGCAGCCATGGACAGGGGGCGCACACCGGGGAGCTGTTTTTT
13,TRBD1,TRBJ1-2,TRBV6-5,.,CASSAGGGYGYTF,TGTGCCAGCAGTGCAGGGGGCGGCTATGGCTACACCTTC
16,TRBD2,TRBJ2-1,TRBV6-1,.,CASSGILAGGRNEQFF,TGTGCCAGCAGTGGCATACTAGCGGGGGGGCGGAATGAGCAGTTCTTC
12,.,TRBJ2-3,TRBV7-9,.,CASRQGGDTQYF,TGTGCCAGCAGGCAGGGCGGAGATACGCAGTATTTT
14,.,TRBJ1-2,TRBV6-5,few,CASSYSAGPYGYTF,TGTGCCAGCAGTTACTCGGCAGGGCCCTATGGCTACACCTTC
15,.,TRBJ1-1,TRBV11-2,.,CASSLVGGAGTEAFF,TGTGCCAGCAGCTTAGTGGGGGGGGCAGGGACTGAAGCTTTCTTT
15,TRBD1,TRBJ1-4,TRBV6-1,.,CASSRRDRTNEKLFF,TGTGCCAGCAGTCGTCGGGACAGAACTAATGAAAAACTGTTTTTT
13,.,TRBJ1-2,TRBV6-6,few,CASSYSIPGGYTF,TGTGCCAGCAGTTACTCGATCCCGGGGGGCTACACCTTC
13,TRBD2,TRBJ2-3,TRBV6-4,.,CASSDSDSGTQYF,TGTGCCAGCAGTGACTCAGATAGCGGGACGCAGTATTTT
12,.,TRBJ2-3,TRBV11-3,.,CASSLDANTQYF,TGTGCCAGCAGCTTAGATGCGAATACGCAGTATTTT
13,.,TRBJ1-6,TRBV2,.,CASGGSLASPLHF,TGTGCCAGCGGGGGGTCATTAGCTTCACCCCTCCACTTT
15,TRBD1,TRBJ2-7,TRBV7-9,.,CASSLEQGVTYEQYF,TGTGCCAGCAGCTTAGAACAGGGGGTTACCTACGAGCAGTACTTC
15,.,TRBJ1-4,TRBV15,.,CATSRDRGLGEKLFF,TGTGCCACCAGCAGAGATCGGGGGTTAGGTGAAAAACTGTTTTTT
14,.,TRBJ2-2,TRBV13,.,CASSLASHTGELFF,TGTGCCAGCAGCTTAGCATCCCACACCGGGGAGCTGTTTTTT
17,.,TRBJ2-2,TRBV1,.,CTSSQDLGLMNTGELFF,TGCACCAGCAGCCAAGATTTGGGACTAATGAACACCGGGGAGCTGTTTTTT
13,.,TRBJ2-4,TRBV9,.,CASSVDPGDIQYF,TGTGCCAGCAGCGTAGACCCGGGGGACATTCAGTACTTC
19,TRBD2,TRBJ2-1,TRBV5-1,.,CASSPTPRILAVDYNEQFF,TGCGCCAGCAGTCCAACCCCCCGAATACTAGCGGTGGATTACAATGAGCAGTTCTTC
13,.,TRBJ2-4,TRBV7-3,.,CASSLGAWGIQYF,TGTGCCAGCAGCTTAGGGGCGTGGGGCATTCAGTACTTC
13,.,TRBJ2-5,TRBV5-6,.,CASSSPGEETQYF,TGTGCCAGCAGCTCGCCGGGGGAGGAGACCCAGTACTTC
18,.,TRBJ2-1,TRBV27,.,CASSLRHPTRIIHNEQFF,TGTGCCAGCAGTTTAAGGCATCCAACGAGGATTATCCACAATGAGCAGTTCTTC
15,TRBD1,TRBJ2-7,TRBV6-5,few,CASSQSRDRAYEQYF,TGTGCCAGCAGCCAAAGCCGGGACAGGGCCTACGAGCAGTACTTC
14,.,TRBJ2-3,TRBV7-2,few,CASSLGRVPDTQYF,TGTGCCAGCAGCTTAGGCAGGGTTCCAGATACGCAGTATTTT
17,TRBD1,TRBJ1-4,TRBV25-1,.,CASSEYRTGRSNEKLFF,TGTGCCAGCAGTGAATATCGGACAGGTCGATCTAATGAAAAACTGTTTTTT
14,.,TRBJ1-2,TRBV2,.,CAHPFGGRVLGYTF,TGTGCCCACCCCTTTGGAGGGCGCGTGCTTGGCTACACCTTC
14,.,TRBJ2-3,TRBV11-2,few,CASREGSSTDTQYF,TGTGCCAGCAGGGAGGGGTCTAGCACAGATACGCAGTATTTT
11,.,TRBJ2-7,TRBV9,.,CASSQWGRLYF,TGTGCCAGCAGCCAGTGGGGGCGTCTGTACTTC
15,.,TRBJ1-5,TRBV27,.,CASSAGGLASQPQHF,TGTGCCAGCAGTGCGGGGGGGCTCGCGTCCCAGCCCCAGCATTTT
16,TRBD2,TRBJ2-5,TRBV7-2,.,CASSRFGTSEKETQYF,TGTGCCAGCAGCCGGTTCGGGACTAGCGAAAAAGAGACCCAGTACTTC
14,.,TRBJ1-2,TRBV6-5,.,CASSYVGLGYGYTF,TGTGCCAGCAGTTACGTTGGGCTCGGCTATGGCTACACCTTC
17,TRBD2,TRBJ2-1,TRBV25-1,.,CASGGAGTSGPYNEQFF,TGTGCCAGCGGGGGCGCCGGGACTAGCGGCCCTTACAATGAGCAGTTCTTC
16,.,TRBJ2-1,TRBV28,.,CASSFLLVLGPREQFF,TGTGCCAGCAGTTTCCTACTAGTATTAGGCCCGAGAGAGCAGTTCTTC
12,TRBD1,TRBJ2-6,TRBV14,.,CASSTGVRVLTF,TGTGCCAGCAGTACAGGGGTACGGGTCCTGACTTTC
15,.,TRBJ2-2,TRBV7-9,.,CASTHGYQGGGELFF,TGTGCCAGCACCCACGGCTACCAGGGCGGCGGGGAGCTGTTTTTT
14,.,TRBJ2-3,TRBV18,.,CASSRAPAGDTQYF,TGTGCCAGCTCAAGGGCCCCAGCGGGAGATACGCAGTATTTT
13,.,TRBJ1-6,TRBV6-5,.,CASVSQGESPLHF,TGTGCCAGCGTATCACAGGGAGAATCACCCCTCCACTTT
14,.,TRBJ1-2,TRBV7-8,.,CASSLVRAWYGYTF,TGTGCCAGCAGCTTAGTCAGGGCCTGGTATGGCTACACCTTC
14,.,TRBJ1-1,TRBV6-6,.,CASSYSTLGALAFF,TGTGCCAGCAGTTACTCGACCCTGGGGGCTCTAGCTTTCTTT
15,TRBD2,TRBJ2-3,TRBV11-2,.,CASSVPGLSTDTQYF,TGTGCCAGCAGCGTACCGGGACTATCCACAGATACGCAGTATTTT
15,TRBD1,TRBJ1-5,TRBV4-1,.,CASSQEDRADQPQHF,TGCGCCAGCAGCCAAGAAGACAGGGCCGATCAGCCCCAGCATTTT
18,TRBD2,TRBJ2-5,TRBV30,.,CAWSDFSSGGMEGETQYF,TGTGCCTGGAGTGACTTCTCTAGCGGGGGGATGGAGGGGGAGACCCAGTACTTC
14,.,TRBJ2-2,TRBV18,.,CASSEQGFSGELFF,TGTGCCAGCTCGGAGCAGGGGTTTTCCGGGGAGCTGTTTTTT
15,TRBD2,TRBJ2-3,TRBV6-5,.,CASSSGGTSGSVQYF,TGTGCCAGCAGTTCAGGGGGGACTAGCGGGAGCGTGCAGTATTTT
13,.,TRBJ1-1,TRBV6-1,.,CASSHRGDTEAFF,TGTGCCAGCAGCCACCGGGGAGACACTGAAGCTTTCTTT